These T cell receptor beta chains were read from a single sample in a study of T cell therapy after organ transplantation. These receptors lack a known antigen. Sequencing was performed with immunoSEQ multiplex PCR; in TCRdb, only in-frame clones are kept and a portion is missing. The sample lists roughly 1,200 clones, about 63% occurring once. Sequenced material: CD8+ T cells from blood, taken after autologous CMV-specific T cell therapy. These receptors came from a human patient who had received a solid organ transplant and had CMV disease. Some of the T cells may derive from the graft donor. CDR3s leave out the opening cysteine and the closing phenylalanine or tryptophan.

V: TRBV6-5
length: 12
CDR3: ASTTGTGGYEQY

V: TRBV5-1
length: 15
CDR3: ASINVSFTKSGHVLT

V: TRBV27
length: 20
CDR3: ASSSKPAGGLLLGLTPYEQY

V: TRBV14
length: 11
CDR3: ASSFGQGIPAF

V: TRBV7-9
length: 14
CDR3: ASSFSMGQGFGEQY

V: TRBV29-1
length: 9
CDR3: SVRRFEGYT

V: TRBV6-5
length: 13
CDR3: ASSYSTGTGRGTF

V: TRBV7-8
length: 11
CDR3: ASSVSGVGEQY

V: TRBV5-7
length: 13
CDR3: ASSSWGEGGTEAF

V: TRBV27
length: 13
CDR3: ASSLGPAMNTEAF

V: TRBV5-8
length: 13
CDR3: ASSRFGGNNQPQH

V: TRBV6-4
length: 13
CDR3: ASSARLAGVGEQF

V: TRBV29-1
length: 11
CDR3: SVLTTTPYGYT

V: TRBV19
length: 12
CDR3: ASSTTPIVQPQH

V: TRBV27
length: 12
CDR3: ASRSGTGVTEQY

V: TRBV10-3
length: 10
CDR3: AISVSGNEQY